Shown below are 26 T cell receptor beta chains from a single sample sequenced in a study of T cells in localized non-small cell lung cancer. Only in-frame clones appear in the TCRdb table, and some are missing; sequencing was by immunoSEQ multiplex PCR. The data show 7,000 to 7,500 clones, under 30% seen once. The material sequenced was lung tumor tissue, taken before any cancer treatment. All receptors come from a man aged 40 to 75 with stage III squamous cell lung carcinoma.

The chain joins TRBV6-1 to TRBJ2-7; D is unclear. This CDR3 is built from 13 residues. V was trimmed by 1 base and J by 2 bases, leaving 6 bases between them. Germline V gene data show CDR1 as MNHNS and CDR2 as SASEGT. CDR3 nucleotides: TGTGCCAGCAGTGAAGGAAGAGCCTACGAGCAGTACTTC. It specifies CASSEGRAYEQYF.

This clone was counted a single time. The chain combines TRBV5-1 with TRBJ2-7, with 10 bases matching TRBD1. The length of the CDR3 is 15 residues. The germline CDR1 and CDR2 sequences are SGHRS and YFSETQ. The ends lost 5 bases at V and 6 bases at J; junction bases unmatched: 11. The CDR3 nucleotides read TGCGCCAGCAGACTAACCGGGACAGGGGACACCGAGCAGTACTTC. Its protein is CASRLTGTGDTEQYF. Based on the CDR3 plus reference TRBV5-1 and TRBJ2-7, the full variable domain is KAGVTQTPRYLIKTRGQQVTLSCSPISGHRSVSWYQQTPGQGLQFLFEYFSETQRNKGNFPGRFSGRQFSNSRSEMNVSTLELGDSALYLCASRLTGTGDTEQYFGPGTRLTVT.

This clone was seen more than once but under ten times. The rearrangement joins TRBV14 to TRBJ1-2; TRBD1 might be the D (6 bases). Germline CDR1 and CDR2: SGHDN and FVKESK. Deletions cut 0 bases from V and 4 bases from J, with 9 bases between. The CDR3 is made up of 14 amino acids. The DNA for the CDR3 is TGTGCCAGCAGCCAAGATCAGGGGACCTATGGCTACACCTTC. It translates to CASSQDQGTYGYTF.

The V and J genes are TRBV11-3 and TRBJ2-1; TRBD1 matches at 12 bases. CDR3 length equals 15 residues. The germline gives CDR1 SGHNT, CDR2 YENEEA. Trimming took 4 bases from V and 4 from J; bases not matched to a gene: 2. The CDR3, as DNA: TGTGCCAGCAGCTGGGGACAGGGGGCATACAATGAGCAGTTCTTC. Residues: CASSWGQGAYNEQFF.

The genes are TRBV11-3 and TRBJ2-1, with TRBD1 identical over 10 bases. Germline assignment: CDR1 SGHNT and CDR2 YENEEA. With V trimmed by 5 bases and J by 8 bases, 12 bases remained unmatched. The CDR3 runs to 16 residues. The CDR3 bases are TGTGCCAGCAGCCTGGGACAGGGGAGCCTTATCGATGAGCAGTTCTTC. Translated, it gives CASSLGQGSLIDEQFF.

This clone was counted only a few times. The rearrangement joins TRBV7-1 to TRBJ2-1, with TRBD2 as a possible D gene (5 bases). TRBV7-1 is identified as an open reading frame with a role that is uncertain. Between the trimmed V and J ends, which lost 5 bases and 0 bases, there was a span of 5 bases. This CDR3 has 13 amino acids. For the CDR3, the DNA is TGTGCCAGCAGCGGGAGCTCCTACAATGAGCAGTTCTTC. Amino acid sequence: CASSGSSYNEQFF.

This chain connects TRBV18 to TRBJ2-2, with TRBD1 identical over 9 bases. The V and J ends lost 6 bases and 2 bases, in that order; junction bases with no gene match: 4. Germline-derived CDR1 and CDR2 are KGHSH and LQKENI. The length of the CDR3 is 15 residues. The CDR3, as DNA: TGTGCCAGCTCGGGACAGGGTTCAAACACCGGGGAGCTGTTTTTT. Protein: CASSGQGSNTGELFF.

This clone was seen a handful of times. CDR3 sequence reads: CASSFDVNYGYTF. In DNA form, the CDR3 reads TGTGCCAGCTCATTCGACGTGAACTATGGCTACACCTTC. The chain links TRBV18 to TRBJ1-2; D is unclear. The CDR3 is 13 residues long. Germline V gives CDR1 KGHSH, CDR2 LQKENI. V shed 5 bases and J shed 2 bases, with 9 bases lying between them.

V gene TRBV30 combines with J gene TRBJ2-1; 7 bases map to TRBD2. In germline, CDR1 is GTSNPN, CDR2 SVGIG (reference sequence). CDR3 length equals 14 residues. The V segment lost 2 bases and the J segment 2 bases; nucleotides outside the gene matches: 3. The CDR3 reads CAWSWSGTYNEQFF. CDR3 in DNA: TGTGCCTGGAGTTGGAGCGGGACCTACAATGAGCAGTTCTTC. Supplemented by reference TRBV30 and TRBJ2-1, the full variable domain reads SQTIHQWPATLVQPVGSPLSLECTVEGTSNPNLYWYRQAAGRGLQLLFYSVGIGQISSEVPQNLSASRPQDRQFILSSKKLLLSDSGFYLCAWSWSGTYNEQFFGPGTRLTVL.

As concerns this clone: At one end, the junction sequence differs from germline, possibly due to a read error. There is an ambiguous or unread base here, so the residue it gives is written X. The chain is built from TRBV5-1 and TRBJ2-5; 11 bases fit TRBD2. CDR1 is SGHRS, CDR2 YFSETQ, per germline. The CDR3 is 18 amino acids. CDR3 sequence (DNA): TGCRCCAGCAGCTTGGGGGGTACTAGCGGGGGACCCCAAGAGACCCAGTACTTC. Its translation is CXSSLGGTSGGPQETQYF.

By its share, this clone is medium-sized. The chain is built from TRBV6-8 and TRBJ2-7; D tentatively reads TRBD1 or TRBD2 (5 bases each). The CDR3 sequence is 13 residues long. Germline lookup yields CDR1 MNHGY and CDR2 SAAAGT. The V gene lost 10 bases and the J gene lost 1 base, with 14 bases spanning the gap. The CDR3 nucleotides read TGTGCCATCTCCCGGGACGCGTCCTACGAGCAGTACTTC. It encodes CAISRDASYEQYF.

The chain recombines TRBV1 with TRBJ1-1. TRBV1 is annotated as a pseudogene. CDR3 length: 17 amino acids. The CDR3 DNA reads as TGCGCCAGCAGCCAAGCGGCGGAGGTCCCTATGAACACTGAAGCTTTCTTT. Amino acids: CASSQAAEVPMNTEAFF.

This chain links TRBV11-3 with TRBJ1-2, with a weak D call TRBD1 (6 bases). CDR1 is SGHNT and CDR2 is YENEEA in the germline V gene. The CDR3 is 14 residues long. V lost 5 bases and J 5 bases, leaving 15 bases between the germline ends. The CDR3 is CASSPGGQSYGYTF. The CDR3 DNA sequence: TGTGCCAGCAGCCCCGGGGGGCAGTCGTATGGCTACACCTTC.

The chain is built from TRBV9 and TRBJ1-2; perhaps TRBD1 as D (5 bases). The V gene lost 4 bases and the J gene lost 4 bases, with 14 bases spanning the gap. The CDR3 has 14 residues. Germline loops: CDR1 SGDLS, CDR2 YYNGEE. CDR3 sequence: CASSSRREGYGYTF. The CDR3 coding sequence is TGTGCCAGCAGCTCACGCAGGGAGGGCTATGGCTACACCTTC.

Only a few counts were recorded for this clone. This chain joins TRBV19 and TRBJ2-5, with TRBD2 as a possible D gene (6 bases). The CDR3 runs 14 residues. The germline V gene encodes CDR1 LNHDA and CDR2 SQIVND (reference sequence). Trimming took 5 bases from V and 5 from J, leaving 15 bases between them. This CDR3 reads CASSPPAGLETQYF. Written as DNA, the CDR3 is TGTGCCAGTAGTCCCCCGGCGGGATTGGAGACCCAGTACTTC. The full variable domain, completed using reference TRBV19 and TRBJ2-5, is DGGITQSPKYLFRKEGQNVTLSCEQNLNHDAMYWYRQDPGQGLRLIYYSQIVNDFQKGDIAEGYSVSREKKESFPLTVTSAQKNPTAFYLCASSPPAGLETQYFGPGTRLLVL.

The rearrangement links TRBV15 to TRBJ2-4; TRBD2 matches at 9 bases. CDR1 and CDR2 (germline): LNHNV, YYDKDF (reference sequence). The CDR3 length is 19 residues. Trimming at V came to 0 bases and at J to 4 bases, leaving 13 bases not matched to a gene. The CDR3 DNA reads TGTGCCACCAGCAGAGATTTCGCGGGAGGGCCTTCGCTTAAAAACATTCAGTACTTC. This codes for CATSRDFAGGPSLKNIQYF.

The chain joins TRBV9 to TRBJ2-3; weak D call: TRBD2 (6 bases). The CDR3 extends over 15 amino acids. V was cut by 3 bases and J by 6 bases, with 17 bases left in between. Germline CDR1 and CDR2: SGDLS and YYNGEE. The CDR3: CASSDSGTPRDTQYF. CDR3 nucleotides: TGTGCCAGCAGCGATTCCGGGACTCCTCGGGATACGCAGTATTTT.

This chain joins TRBV15 and TRBJ2-2, with D perhaps given as TRBD1 or TRBD2 (6 bases each). The CDR3 length is 14 residues. V dropped 0 bases and J dropped 5 bases, with 7 bases sitting between them. Germline CDR1 and CDR2: LNHNV and YYDKDF (reference sequence). The CDR3 region is CATSREGGTGELFF. CDR3 sequence (DNA): TGTGCCACCAGCAGAGAAGGGGGGACCGGGGAGCTGTTTTTT.

The chain is built from TRBV4-1 and TRBJ1-4; D may be TRBD1 (6 bases). Germline V gene lookup returns CDR1 MGHRA and CDR2 YSYEKL. V lost 0 bases and J lost 14, with 19 bases in between. The CDR3 consists of 15 residues. The CDR3 here is CASSQDAHTGLWLFF. The CDR3 coding sequence is TGCGCCAGCAGCCAAGATGCCCATACAGGGTTATGGCTGTTTTTT.

This clone has only a few counts. This chain connects TRBV6-8 to TRBJ2-3; 10 bases are shared with TRBD2. The V gene's germline CDR1 is MNHGY and CDR2 SAAAGT. V shed 10 bases and J 2 bases; nucleotides not matched to a gene: 6. The CDR3 contains 14 residues. The CDR3 sequence: CATGLAELTDTQYF. The CDR3 DNA reads TGTGCCACCGGACTAGCGGAGCTCACAGATACGCAGTATTTT.

This sequence joins TRBV28 and TRBJ1-2; D gene unclear. The CDR3 length is 14 residues. CDR1 and CDR2 (germline): MDHEN, SYDVKM. Trimming took off 3 bases at V and 5 bases at J, with 13 bases between the two ends. The CDR3 DNA reads TGTGCCAGCAGTTTTGGAGCAGGTTCGTATGGCTACACCTTC. It is translated as CASSFGAGSYGYTF.

This clone was seen a few times. The CDR3 here is CAISGQGQKTQYF. In DNA form, the CDR3 reads TGTGCCATCAGCGGGCAGGGGCAAAAGACCCAGTACTTC. The chain joins TRBV6-8 to TRBJ2-5, with D perhaps TRBD1 or TRBD2 (6 bases each). Trimming left V 10 bases short and J 6 bases short, with 18 bases between. The CDR3 is made up of 13 amino acids. CDR1 MNHGY and CDR2 SAAAGT come from the germline V gene.

The CDR3 DNA sequence: TGTGCCAGCAGGTTCATAGGCGGAGGGAATGAGCAGTTCTTC. It specifies CASRFIGGGNEQFF. V and J are TRBV6-8 and TRBJ2-1; D might be TRBD2 (6 bases). CDR1 is MNHGY, CDR2 SAAAGT, per germline. This CDR3 contains 14 residues. V shed 6 bases and J shed 7 bases, with 16 bases lying between them.

The CDR3 DNA follows: TGTGCCAGTAGTACCCGCAGAGGCCAGGGGAATCAGCCCCAGCATTTT. Protein: CASSTRRGQGNQPQHF. J is TRBJ1-5 and V is TRBV19, with a possible D match to TRBD1 (6 bases). The CDR3 covers 16 residues. The germline V gene has CDR1 LNHDA and CDR2 SQIVND (reference sequence). With 4 bases removed from V and 4 bases from J, the gap between germline ends came to 17 bases.

In its sample, this clone was seen a few times. J is TRBJ2-5 and V is TRBV6-8, with 11 bases matching TRBD2. Unmatched junction bases numbered 5, after V lost 6 bases and J lost 2 bases. The CDR3 runs to 15 residues. Germline CDR1 and CDR2: MNHGY and SAAAGT. CDR3 protein: CASRSGTSGQETQYF. In DNA form, the CDR3 reads TGTGCCAGCAGATCCGGGACTAGCGGACAAGAGACCCAGTACTTC.

The chain carries TRBV6-8 and TRBJ2-1; 10 bases match TRBD1. The germline CDR1 and CDR2 sequences are MNHGY and SAAAGT. This CDR3 is 15 amino acids long. The ends lost 4 bases at V and 7 bases at J; junction bases unmatched: 7. CDR3 nucleotides: TGTGCCAGCAGTTTCCGACAGGGGGCAAGGAATGAGCAGTTCTTC. It codes for CASSFRQGARNEQFF.